Presented here are 16 T cell receptor beta chains from one specimen sequenced in a study of cytomegalovirus exposure and HLA in healthy donors. A multiplex PCR was run with 60 Vbeta primers and 13 Jbeta primers. The assay was immunoSEQ multiplex PCR, and TCRdb's table has in-frame clones only and misses some. The sample records approximately 110,000 clones, roughly 15% being singletons. Sequenced material: PBMCs. The source of these receptors is a woman younger than 30 in good health and CMV-seronegative.

A word on this clone: Other DNA sequences in this sample translate to the same CDR3. This rearrangement joins TRBV19 to TRBJ2-5; D is perhaps TRBD2 (5 bases). V gave up 1 base and J gave up 5 bases, with 8 bases separating them. Germline CDR1 LNHDA, CDR2 SQIVND (reference sequence). This CDR3 has 13 residues. As DNA, the CDR3 is TGTGCCAGTAGTATAGCGGGGATGGAGACCCAGTACTTC. Translating it yields CASSIAGMETQYF.

The table lists this clone with a few counts. The J gene is TRBJ2-7, the V gene TRBV5-8, with a possible D match to TRBD2 (5 bases). From germline, CDR1 is SGHTS and CDR2 YDEGEE. The CDR3 has 14 residues. V was pared by 3 bases and J by 5 bases, with 15 bases between. The CDR3 loop is CASSSGATRDEQYF. The DNA of the CDR3 is TGTGCCAGCAGCTCCGGCGCAACGAGGGACGAGCAGTACTTC.

CDR3 sequence reads: CAWSQDRRRPQHF. For the CDR3, the DNA is TGTGCCTGGAGCCAGGACAGACGACGGCCCCAGCATTTT. The rearrangement links TRBV30 to TRBJ1-5; the D gene is possibly TRBD1 (6 bases). V was cut by 3 bases and J by 9 bases, with 15 bases left in between. This CDR3 spans 13 amino acids. Germline loops: CDR1 GTSNPN, CDR2 SVGIG (reference sequence).

This clone was seen more than once but under ten times. The rearrangement links TRBV28 to TRBJ2-5, with 10 bases that match TRBD1. This CDR3 region has 14 residues. The J segment lost 5 bases and the V segment lost 2 bases, leaving 2 bases of the junction unmatched. Germline V gene data show CDR1 as MDHEN and CDR2 as SYDVKM. CDR3: CASSLGTGAETQYF. The DNA for the CDR3 is TGTGCCAGCAGTTTAGGGACAGGGGCGGAGACCCAGTACTTC.

The table lists this clone with a few counts. The chain recombines TRBV7-3 with TRBJ1-4; no reliable D call. V lost 0 bases to trimming and J lost 1 base, with 9 bases between them. The germline gives CDR1 SGHTA, CDR2 FQGTGA. The CDR3 extends over 16 amino acids. The CDR3 DNA sequence: TGTGCCAGCAGCTTAACGGGCCGGGGAACTAATGAAAAACTGTTTTTT. Protein: CASSLTGRGTNEKLFF.

This rearrangement joins TRBV7-2 to TRBJ1-5; 9 bases are shared with TRBD1. The CDR3 length is 15 residues. Germline V gene data show CDR1 as SGHTA and CDR2 as FQGNSA. V was clipped by 5 bases and J by 7 bases; unmatched bases: 9. The chain's CDR3 is CASSQDRGSGQPQHF. As DNA, the CDR3 is TGTGCCAGCAGCCAGGACAGGGGATCGGGACAGCCCCAGCATTTT.

This clone showed up just a few times. This chain joins TRBV30 and TRBJ2-1; TRBD1 matches at 12 bases. V shed 4 bases, J shed 0 bases, and the junction held 10 bases outside the gene matches. CDR1 is GTSNPN, CDR2 SVGIG, per germline (reference sequence). The CDR3 extends over 18 amino acids. The CDR3 loop reads CAWNEGQGARSSYNEQFF. The DNA for the CDR3 is TGTGCCTGGAATGAGGGACAGGGGGCGCGGAGCTCCTACAATGAGCAGTTCTTC. Drawing the rest from reference TRBV30 and TRBJ2-1, the complete variable domain is SQTIHQWPATLVQPVGSPLSLECTVEGTSNPNLYWYRQAAGRGLQLLFYSVGIGQISSEVPQNLSASRPQDRQFILSSKKLLLSDSGFYLCAWNEGQGARSSYNEQFFGPGTRLTVL.

The V and J genes are TRBV5-8 and TRBJ1-2; 10 bases are a match to TRBD1. Germline assignment: CDR1 SGHTS and CDR2 YDEGEE. CDR3 length: 17 amino acids. With V trimmed by 1 base and J by 3 bases, 9 bases remained unmatched. CDR3 loop: CASSLTPRQGADYGYTF. For the CDR3, the DNA is TGTGCCAGCAGCTTGACGCCCCGACAGGGGGCAGACTATGGCTACACCTTC.

In its sample, this clone was seen a few times. The CDR3 nucleotides read TGCAGCGTTGAAGATCCGGGGGAGAGGAGTGAAAAACTGTTTTTT. Translation: CSVEDPGERSEKLFF. This sequence joins TRBV29-1 and TRBJ1-4, with D perhaps matching TRBD1 (5 bases). The CDR3 totals 15 residues. V was pared by 0 bases and J by 7 bases, with 15 bases between. Germline V gene sequence: CDR1 SQVTM, CDR2 ANQGSEA.

The chain joins TRBV28 to TRBJ1-2; 7 bases align to TRBD1. The CDR3 contains 11 residues. Germline V gene data show CDR1 as MDHEN and CDR2 as SYDVKM. V lost 9 bases and J lost 5; bases outside the gene matches: 3. The CDR3 DNA is TGTGCCAGTCGGACAGGATATGGCTACACCTTC. This codes for CASRTGYGYTF.

J is TRBJ2-1 and V is TRBV11-3; 9 nucleotides align to TRBD2. The J segment lost 4 bases and the V segment lost 5 bases, leaving 12 bases of the junction unmatched. Germline CDR1 reads SGHNT; CDR2 reads YENEEA. This CDR3 comprises 17 residues. For the CDR3, the DNA is TGTGCCAGCAGCCCCCGGGGTGGCGGGGGGGAATACAATGAGCAGTTCTTC. Its protein is CASSPRGGGGEYNEQFF.

This clone was seen a few times. The chain has TRBV7-9 and TRBJ1-1, with TRBD1 as a possible D gene (5 bases). This CDR3 has 13 residues. Germline V lookup: CDR1 SEHNR, CDR2 FQNEAQ (reference sequence). V gave up 1 base and J gave up 8 bases, with 11 bases separating them. The CDR3 region is CASSLVMQGEAFF. The CDR3 nucleotides read TGTGCCAGCAGCTTAGTTATGCAGGGCGAAGCTTTCTTT.

In DNA, the CDR3 is TGTGCCAGCAGTCCAGCGAGGGCAGCTGGGGCCAACGTCCTGACTTTC. It specifies CASSPARAAGANVLTF. The chain is built from TRBV6-6 and TRBJ2-6; TRBD2 might be the D (5 bases). With 5 bases removed from V and 2 bases from J, the gap between germline ends came to 13 bases. The germline CDR1 and CDR2 sequences are MNHNY and SVGAGI (reference sequence). The CDR3 spans 16 residues.

The rearrangement uses TRBV27 and TRBJ2-1; 8 nucleotides align to TRBD1. This CDR3 comprises 14 residues. The J segment lost 10 bases and the V segment lost 4 bases, leaving 9 bases of the junction unmatched. CDR1 is MNHEY, CDR2 SMNVEV, per germline (reference sequence). CDR3 region: CASSSYQGAGEQFF. The CDR3 bases are TGTGCCAGCAGTTCATACCAGGGGGCGGGGGAGCAGTTCTTC.

The V gene is TRBV27, the J gene TRBJ2-2; D call uncertain. CDR1 is MNHEY and CDR2 is SMNVEV in the germline V gene (reference sequence). Trimming left V 5 bases short and J 4 bases short, with 5 bases between. The CDR3 spans 12 residues. This CDR3 is CASSLLTGELFF. CDR3 coding DNA: TGTGCCAGCAGTCTACTCACCGGGGAGCTGTTTTTT.

J is TRBJ2-7 and V is TRBV28; tentatively, D is TRBD1 (5 bases). The CDR3 contains 13 residues. Deletions cut 7 bases from V and 3 bases from J, with 13 bases between. Germline lookup yields CDR1 MDHEN and CDR2 SYDVKM. The CDR3 is CASNRGQDYEQYF. CDR3 coding DNA: TGTGCCAGCAATCGAGGACAAGACTACGAGCAGTACTTC.